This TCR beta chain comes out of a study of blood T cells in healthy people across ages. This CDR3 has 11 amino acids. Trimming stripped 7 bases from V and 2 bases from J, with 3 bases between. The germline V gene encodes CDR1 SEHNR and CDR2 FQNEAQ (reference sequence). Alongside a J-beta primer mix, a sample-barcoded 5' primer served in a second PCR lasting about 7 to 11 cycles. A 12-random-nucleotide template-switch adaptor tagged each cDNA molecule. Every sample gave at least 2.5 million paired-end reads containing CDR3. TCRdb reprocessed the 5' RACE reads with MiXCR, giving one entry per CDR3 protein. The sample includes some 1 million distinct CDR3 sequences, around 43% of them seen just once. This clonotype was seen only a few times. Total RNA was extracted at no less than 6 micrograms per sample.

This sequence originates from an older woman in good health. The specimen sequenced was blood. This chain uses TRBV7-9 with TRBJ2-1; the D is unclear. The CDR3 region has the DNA TGTGCCAGCAATACCTACAATGAGCAGTTCTTC. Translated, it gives CASNTYNEQFF.